Below are 21 T cell receptor beta chains sequenced from a single sample in a study of blood T cell repertoires in COVID-19. The protocol was immunoSEQ multiplex PCR, while the TCRdb copy is restricted to in-frame clones and leaves out a portion. This repertoire shows some 380,000 clones, about four fifths found once; its top ten account for 1.1%. Sequencing used peripheral blood. These receptors originate from a human donor with acute or convalescent COVID-19. The donor label of this sample is uncertain.

This sequence joins TRBV28 and TRBJ1-1; unclear D gene. The germline V and J ends were trimmed by 2 bases and 5 bases, with 18 bases remaining between them. The CDR3 sequence is 16 residues long. Germline V CDR1 and CDR2: MDHEN, SYDVKM. CDR3 protein: CASSLKVGEPFTEAFF. The CDR3 coding sequence is TGTGCCAGCAGTTTAAAGGTTGGGGAGCCTTTTACTGAAGCTTTCTTT.

In nucleotides, the CDR3 is TGTGCCAGCTCACCATATGAGTACTATGGCTACACCTTC. As protein: CASSPYEYYGYTF. V usage is TRBV18 and J usage is TRBJ1-2, with D uncertain. In germline, CDR1 is KGHSH, CDR2 LQKENI. The CDR3 runs to 13 residues. Trimming pared 2 bases from V and 3 bases from J, leaving 7 bases between.

The chain has TRBV11-2 and TRBJ1-1; D uncertain. The length of the CDR3 is 15 residues. The germline V gene encodes CDR1 SGHAT and CDR2 FQNNGV. V shed 3 bases and J shed 1 base, with 12 bases lying between them. CDR3 region: CASSFTQAPNTEAFF. The CDR3 region has the DNA TGTGCCAGCAGCTTCACTCAGGCCCCGAACACTGAAGCTTTCTTT.

The genes are TRBV30 and TRBJ1-1; no firm D call. This CDR3 is built from 14 residues. Germline V CDR1 and CDR2: GTSNPN, SVGIG (reference sequence). With 0 bases removed from V and 6 bases from J, the gap between germline ends came to 14 bases. As DNA, the CDR3 is TGTGCCTGGAGTGTCGGAATCGGGAATTCTGAAGCTTTCTTT. It specifies CAWSVGIGNSEAFF.

V is TRBV18 and J is TRBJ1-5, with a tentative D call TRBD1 (6 bases). This CDR3 is built from 14 residues. Deletions cut 6 bases from V and 9 bases from J, with 18 bases between. Germline V gene sequence: CDR1 KGHSH, CDR2 LQKENI. CDR3 in DNA: TGTGCCAGCTCCCCAGGGACACCGGCGGGGCCCCAGCATTTT. Amino acid sequence: CASSPGTPAGPQHF.

The chain recombines TRBV18 with TRBJ2-7; D is uncertain. V shed 4 bases and J shed 0 bases, with 7 bases lying between them. The germline V gene has CDR1 KGHSH and CDR2 LQKENI. The CDR3 runs 13 residues. The CDR3 region has the DNA TGTGCCAGCTCACAGCAGGCCTCCTACGAGCAGTACTTC. Translated: CASSQQASYEQYF. The full variable domain, its missing parts supplied by reference TRBV18 and TRBJ2-7, is NAGVMQNPRHLVRRRGQEARLRCSPMKGHSHVYWYRQLPEEGLKFMVYLQKENIIDESGMPKERFSAEFPKEGPSILRIQQVVRGDSAAYFCASSQQASYEQYFGPGTRLTVT.

J is TRBJ2-2 and V is TRBV18; D not resolved. The CDR3 length is 15 residues. CDR1 and CDR2 from the germline V gene are KGHSH and LQKENI. Trimming left V 8 bases short and J 7 bases short, with 20 bases between. CDR3 loop: CASRLSGDFIGELFF. The CDR3, as DNA: TGTGCCAGCCGATTAAGTGGAGATTTCATCGGGGAGCTGTTTTTT.

The genes are TRBV6-5 and TRBJ2-7; 11 positions agree with TRBD2. Germline V gene data show CDR1 as MNHEY and CDR2 as SVGAGI. CDR3 size: 15 residues. V trimming: 8 bases; J trimming: 3 bases; junction bases outside the gene matches: 9. The CDR3 region is CASFSGTSGHYEQYF. CDR3 nucleotide sequence: TGTGCCAGCTTCTCCGGGACTAGCGGTCACTACGAGCAGTACTTC.

The gene calls are TRBV18 and TRBJ1-1; 8 bases line up with TRBD1. Trimming removed 6 bases from V and 1 base from J; junction bases left unmatched: 4. The CDR3 totals 14 residues. Germline-derived CDR1 and CDR2 are KGHSH and LQKENI. Written as DNA, the CDR3 is TGTGCCAGCTCCCGGGACAGGACGAACACTGAAGCTTTCTTT. Translation: CASSRDRTNTEAFF.

This rearrangement joins TRBV3-1 (or the pseudogene TRBV3-2) to TRBJ1-6; perhaps TRBD1 as D (5 bases). Trimming took off 0 bases at V and 7 bases at J, with 13 bases between the two ends. Germline values: CDR1 LGHDT, CDR2 YNNKEL (reference sequence). CDR3 length equals 16 residues. This CDR3 is CASSQDATGINSPLHF. Written as DNA, the CDR3 is TGTGCCAGCAGCCAAGATGCCACAGGTATCAATTCACCCCTCCACTTT.

The CDR3 protein is CASSSGTVGTSSGNTIYF. The CDR3 DNA is TGCGCCAGCAGCTCCGGGACAGTTGGGACAAGCTCTGGAAACACCATATATTTT. The genes are TRBV5-1 and TRBJ1-3; TRBD1 aligns across 7 bases. Germline lookup yields CDR1 SGHRS and CDR2 YFSETQ. The V segment lost 3 bases and the J segment 0 bases; nucleotides outside the gene matches: 12. CDR3 length: 18 amino acids.

V is TRBV7-2 and J is TRBJ1-2; no clear D. Trimming took off 3 bases at V and 2 bases at J, with 16 bases between the two ends. CDR3 length: 16 residues. The germline CDR1 and CDR2 sequences are SGHTA and FQGNSA. Written as DNA, the CDR3 is TGTGCCAGCAGCTTGGGCCCTACACATAGAAACTATGGCTACACCTTC. It codes for CASSLGPTHRNYGYTF. Full variable domain (remainder filled in from reference TRBV7-2 and TRBJ1-2): GAGVSQSPSNKVTEKGKDVELRCDPISGHTALYWYRQSLGQGLEFLIYFQGNSAPDKSGLPSDRFSAERTGGSVSTLTIQRTQQEDSAVYLCASSLGPTHRNYGYTFGSGTRLTVV.

The chain is built from TRBV19 and TRBJ1-1; D possibly corresponds to TRBD1 (5 bases). The germline CDR1 and CDR2 sequences are LNHDA and SQIVND (reference sequence). Trimming took off 3 bases at V and 11 bases at J, with 22 bases between the two ends. This CDR3 comprises 15 residues. The CDR3 is CASSINGDSPASAFF. The DNA of the CDR3 is TGTGCCAGTAGTATCAATGGAGACAGCCCGGCGAGCGCTTTCTTT.

The chain recombines TRBV27 with TRBJ2-7; possible D gene TRBD1, 6 bases. Per germline, CDR1 MNHEY and CDR2 SMNVEV (reference sequence). There are 13 residues in the CDR3. V lost 4 bases and J 2 bases, leaving 9 bases between the germline ends. The DNA for the CDR3 is TGTGCCAGCAGTTCCGGGACAACCTACGAGCAGTACTTC. It translates to CASSSGTTYEQYF.

V gene TRBV7-6 combines with J gene TRBJ2-4; tentative D call: TRBD2 (6 bases). CDR3 length: 16 residues. V lost 5 bases and J lost 1, with 15 bases in between. CDR1 is SGHVS, CDR2 FNYEAQ, per germline. CDR3 sequence (DNA): TGTGCCAGCAGCCACCGGTCCGGGGGTGCCAAAAACATTCAGTACTTC. Translated: CASSHRSGGAKNIQYF.

With respect to this clone: This CDR3 is also generated by other DNA sequences in the sample. The CDR3 DNA reads TGTGCCAGCAGCTTAGGGGCAGGCTATAGCAATCAGCCCCAGCATTTT. This encodes CASSLGAGYSNQPQHF. J is TRBJ1-5 and V is TRBV7-6; D unresolved. The CDR3 loop spans 16 amino acids. Germline CDR1 reads SGHVS; CDR2 reads FNYEAQ. V lost 1 base to trimming and J lost 0 bases, with 10 bases between them.

This chain uses TRBV19 with TRBJ1-2; D call uncertain. The CDR3 spans 12 residues. V was pared by 8 bases and J by 4 bases, with 11 bases between. The germline V gene encodes CDR1 LNHDA and CDR2 SQIVND (reference sequence). In DNA, the CDR3 is TGTGCCAGTGCCATCGGTTCCTATGGCTACACCTTC. This translates into CASAIGSYGYTF.

This clone came up a few times. The V gene is TRBV28, the J gene TRBJ1-2; 10 bases match TRBD1. V dropped 3 bases and J dropped 1; count of bases not matched to a gene: 11. The CDR3 covers 18 residues. The germline V gene has CDR1 MDHEN and CDR2 SYDVKM. DNA of the CDR3: TGTGCCAGCAGTTTCAACCCTTGGGGGACAGGGGATAACTATGGCTACACCTTC. Translating it yields CASSFNPWGTGDNYGYTF.

The chain is built from TRBV3-1 (or the pseudogene TRBV3-2) and TRBJ2-7; TRBD2 matches at 8 bases. V shed 1 base, J shed 4 bases, and the junction held 6 bases outside the gene matches. CDR1 and CDR2 from the germline V gene are LGHDT and YNNKEL (reference sequence). This CDR3 spans 15 amino acids. The CDR3 DNA follows: TGTGCCAGCAGCCAAGGGGCGGGGGGCCTTTACGAGCAGTACTTC. It encodes CASSQGAGGLYEQYF.

The chain is built from TRBV27 and TRBJ1-1, with 8 bases that match TRBD1. Germline V gene lookup returns CDR1 MNHEY and CDR2 SMNVEV (reference sequence). The CDR3 is 17 amino acids. Trimming at V came to 5 bases and at J to 0 bases, leaving 11 bases not matched to a gene. For the CDR3, the DNA is TGTGCCAGCAGTCTAGGACAGGGAGGTGGGCTGAACACTGAAGCTTTCTTT. Translating gives CASSLGQGGGLNTEAFF.

This chain connects TRBV29-1 to TRBJ1-2, with 7 bases fitting TRBD1. The V gene's germline CDR1 is SQVTM and CDR2 ANQGSEA. The V and J ends lost 6 bases and 5 bases, in that order; junction bases with no gene match: 3. This CDR3 is built from 11 residues. The CDR3 DNA reads as TGCAGCGTGGAGACAGGGTATGGCTACACCTTC. Translated: CSVETGYGYTF. Filled out from reference TRBV29-1 and TRBJ1-2, the complete variable domain reads SAVISQKPSRDICQRGTSLTIQCQVDSQVTMMFWYRQQPGQSLTLIATANQGSEATYESGFVIDKFPISRPNLTFSTLTVSNMSPEDSSIYLCSVETGYGYTFGSGTRLTVV.